Shown below are 23 T cell receptor beta chains from a single sample sequenced in a study of cytomegalovirus exposure and HLA in healthy donors. The PCR had 60 Vbeta and 13 Jbeta primers. Sequencing was performed with immunoSEQ multiplex PCR; in TCRdb, only in-frame clones are kept and a portion is missing. The data hold about 210,000 clones, with approximately 81% observed a single time. Sequencing was carried out using PBMCs. The receptors shown here come from a girl aged 2 to 10 in good health and CMV-seronegative.

The chain joins TRBV19 to TRBJ1-3; 9 bases line up with TRBD1. CDR1 is LNHDA, CDR2 SQIVND, per germline (reference sequence). This CDR3 has 14 amino acids. V lost 7 bases to trimming and J lost 5 bases; unmatched junction nucleotides: 6. The CDR3 nucleotides read TGTGCCAGTACTGAACAGGGGGCCAGAAACACCATATATTTT. Protein product: CASTEQGARNTIYF.

The J gene is TRBJ2-1, the V gene TRBV7-9; 9 nucleotides align to TRBD2. In germline, CDR1 is SEHNR, CDR2 FQNEAQ (reference sequence). The CDR3 contains 17 residues. Germline trimming cut 7 bases from V and 5 bases from J; bases unmatched to any gene: 15. In DNA form, the CDR3 reads TGTGCCAGCAAGTGGGTTTATGGGCTAGCGGGGAACAATGAGCAGTTCTTC. This encodes CASKWVYGLAGNNEQFF. Combining the CDR3 with reference TRBV7-9 and TRBJ2-1 gives the whole variable domain DTGVSQNPRHKITKRGQNVTFRCDPISEHNRLYWYRQTLGQGPEFLTYFQNEAQLEKSRLLSDRFSAERPKGSFSTLEIQRTEQGDSAMYLCASKWVYGLAGNNEQFFGPGTRLTVL.

The chain has TRBV27 and TRBJ2-1; D not certain. Trimming took 7 bases from V and 5 from J, leaving 12 bases between them. This CDR3 spans 13 amino acids. The germline CDR1 and CDR2 sequences are MNHEY and SMNVEV (reference sequence). The CDR3 nucleotides read TGTGCCAGCATGGTACTTCCACACAATGAGCAGTTCTTC. It is translated as CASMVLPHNEQFF.

Written as DNA, the CDR3 is TGTGCCAGCAGCAAAGTGACAGAAGAACTACACTACGAGCAGTACTTC. It yields the protein CASSKVTEELHYEQYF. This chain joins TRBV21-1 and TRBJ2-7; TRBD1 is the table's D call, not checked against the DNA. TRBV21-1 is listed as a pseudogene. CDR3 length: 16 amino acids.

The rearrangement uses TRBV19 and TRBJ1-1; 7 bases match TRBD1. There are 14 residues in the CDR3. Germline V gene data show CDR1 as LNHDA and CDR2 as SQIVND (reference sequence). Germline trimming cut 6 bases from V and 7 bases from J; bases unmatched to any gene: 11. The CDR3 sequence: CASSHVTGSSEAFF. DNA of the CDR3: TGTGCCAGTAGCCACGTGACAGGGTCTAGTGAAGCTTTCTTT.

As concerns this clone: A junction boundary mismatches the germline segment, possibly from a read error. V and J are TRBV7-9 and TRBJ1-1; D might be TRBD1 (5 bases). The CDR3 runs 14 residues. Germline-derived CDR1 and CDR2 are SEHNR and FQNEAQ (reference sequence). The CDR3: CSSSYRRENTEAFF. CDR3 nucleotide sequence: TGTTCCAGCAGCTACAGGAGGGAGAACACTGAAGCTTTCTTT.

The genes are TRBV18 and TRBJ2-2; 7 bases align to TRBD1. The germline V gene has CDR1 KGHSH and CDR2 LQKENI. Trimming removed 5 bases from V and 7 bases from J; junction bases left unmatched: 10. The CDR3 covers 15 residues. CDR3 DNA: TGTGCCAGCTCAACCCGACAGGGAATGGACGGGGAGCTGTTTTTT. Its protein product is CASSTRQGMDGELFF.

The rearrangement links TRBV7-9 to TRBJ1-1; TRBD1 matches at 7 bases. CDR3 length: 15 residues. CDR1 SEHNR and CDR2 FQNEAQ come from the germline V gene (reference sequence). V gave up 4 bases and J gave up 1 base; unmatched junction bases: 6. Here the CDR3 DNA reads TGTGCCAGCAGCTCGAACAGGGGACCGAACACTGAAGCTTTCTTT. This codes for CASSSNRGPNTEAFF.

This chain uses TRBV27 with TRBJ1-2; D is perhaps TRBD1 (6 bases). With 3 bases removed from V and 5 bases from J, the gap between germline ends came to 10 bases. This CDR3 region has 13 residues. Germline V gene data show CDR1 as MNHEY and CDR2 as SMNVEV (reference sequence). The CDR3 DNA sequence: TGTGCCAGCAGTTTGGGGGGGCTGTATGGCTACACCTTC. It is translated as CASSLGGLYGYTF.

The chain recombines TRBV9 with TRBJ2-5, with a tentative D call TRBD2 (5 bases). Germline V lookup: CDR1 SGDLS, CDR2 YYNGEE. The CDR3 runs 13 residues. Between the trimmed V and J ends, which lost 0 bases and 10 bases, there was a span of 13 bases. CDR3 sequence: CASSVALLDFQYF. The CDR3, as DNA: TGTGCCAGCAGCGTAGCTCTCCTGGACTTCCAGTACTTC.

The chain links TRBV9 to TRBJ1-3, with 7 bases that match TRBD1. The CDR3 spans 17 residues. V lost 4 bases and J lost 0; bases outside the gene matches: 10. The germline V gene has CDR1 SGDLS and CDR2 YYNGEE. CDR3 nucleotide sequence: TGTGCCAGCAGCCCTAGACAGGGATCCTACTCTGGAAACACCATATATTTT. This gives the protein CASSPRQGSYSGNTIYF.

The J gene is TRBJ2-7, the V gene TRBV19, with 9 bases aligning to TRBD2. CDR1 and CDR2 from the germline V gene are LNHDA and SQIVND (reference sequence). The length of the CDR3 is 15 residues. Germline trimming cut 6 bases from V and 7 bases from J; bases unmatched to any gene: 13. The CDR3 nucleotides are TGTGCCAGTAGCTTTAGCGGGGGTTTACTTTGGGAGCAGTACTTC. Translated: CASSFSGGLLWEQYF.

This chain uses TRBV5-4 with TRBJ2-7; 8 bases are a match to TRBD2. CDR1 and CDR2 (germline): SGHNT, YYREEE (reference sequence). This CDR3 has 14 residues. J lost 4 bases, V lost 4 bases, and 7 bases had no gene match. The CDR3 bases are TGTGCCAGCAGCCGGAGCGGGAGAGGTTACGAGCAGTACTTC. Translation: CASSRSGRGYEQYF. Variable domain in full (rest from reference TRBV5-4 and TRBJ2-7): ETGVTQSPTHLIKTRGQQVTLRCSSQSGHNTVSWYQQALGQGPQFIFQYYREEENGRGNFPPRFSGLQFPNYSSELNVNALELDDSALYLCASSRSGRGYEQYFGPGTRLTVT.

The chain employs TRBV5-1 and TRBJ2-5; 8 positions agree with TRBD2. V lost 2 bases to trimming and J lost 3 bases; unmatched junction nucleotides: 3. CDR3 length equals 14 residues. Looked up from germline, CDR1 is SGHRS and CDR2 is YFSETQ. CDR3 DNA: TGCGCCAGCAGCTTCGGTAGCGGGGAAGAGACCCAGTACTTC. This translates into CASSFGSGEETQYF.

This rearrangement joins TRBV19 to TRBJ1-1, with a possible D match to TRBD1 (5 bases). In germline, CDR1 is LNHDA, CDR2 SQIVND (reference sequence). V shed 7 bases and J shed 1 base, with 22 bases lying between them. The CDR3 sequence is 17 residues long. CDR3 nucleotide sequence: TGTGCCAGTACGAACCTCCGGGAGGGGCGGGAGAACACTGAAGCTTTCTTT. Translated: CASTNLREGRENTEAFF. The full variable domain, in which reference TRBV19 and TRBJ1-1 provide the parts outside the CDR3, is DGGITQSPKYLFRKEGQNVTLSCEQNLNHDAMYWYRQDPGQGLRLIYYSQIVNDFQKGDIAEGYSVSREKKESFPLTVTSAQKNPTAFYLCASTNLREGRENTEAFFGQGTRLTVV.

The genes are TRBV6-1 and TRBJ1-5; TRBD1 agrees at 7 bases. Germline loops: CDR1 MNHNS, CDR2 SASEGT. CDR3 length: 15 amino acids. V trimming: 6 bases; J trimming: 0 bases; junction bases outside the gene matches: 5. The CDR3 here is CASRTGQSSNQPQHF. In DNA, the CDR3 is TGTGCCAGCAGGACGGGACAGTCTAGCAATCAGCCCCAGCATTTT.

The chain employs TRBV6-1 and TRBJ1-6; 10 bases fit TRBD1. V lost 8 bases to trimming and J lost 5 bases; unmatched junction nucleotides: 6. The CDR3 sequence is 15 residues long. CDR1 and CDR2 (germline): MNHNS, SASEGT. The CDR3 nucleotides are TGTGCCAGCCAATCGGGACAGGGGAATAATTCACCCCTCCACTTT. It codes for CASQSGQGNNSPLHF.

This clone has a handful of counts. V is TRBV30 and J is TRBJ1-5, with D maybe TRBD1 (6 bases). Trimming pared 3 bases from V and 5 bases from J, leaving 11 bases between. The CDR3 is 13 residues long. Per germline, CDR1 GTSNPN and CDR2 SVGIG (reference sequence). CDR3 loop: CAWSHRADQPQHF. CDR3 DNA sequence: TGTGCCTGGAGCCACAGGGCCGATCAGCCCCAGCATTTT.

V and J are TRBV6-5 and TRBJ1-2; D ambiguous. Germline V gives CDR1 MNHEY, CDR2 SVGAGI. The V and J ends lost 2 bases and 7 bases respectively, with 11 bases between them. The CDR3 totals 13 residues. The CDR3 nucleotides read TGTGCCAGCAGTTACCCCGGTCGGGGTGGCTACACCTTC. Encoded protein: CASSYPGRGGYTF.

The chain has TRBV6-1 and TRBJ2-7; 12 nucleotides agree with TRBD2. The CDR3 loop spans 15 amino acids. Germline V lookup: CDR1 MNHNS, CDR2 SASEGT. V was clipped by 4 bases and J by 4 bases; unmatched bases: 5. DNA of the CDR3: TGTGCCAGCAGTGCCCGGACTAGCGGGGAATACGAGCAGTACTTC. Amino acids: CASSARTSGEYEQYF.

The chain couples TRBV27 to TRBJ1-2; D not certain. Germline V gene lookup returns CDR1 MNHEY and CDR2 SMNVEV (reference sequence). CDR3 length: 14 residues. Between the trimmed V and J ends, which lost 3 bases and 2 bases, there was a span of 10 bases. The CDR3 sequence is CASSFSIENYGYTF. The DNA of the CDR3 is TGTGCCAGCAGTTTTTCCATAGAAAACTATGGCTACACCTTC.

The V and J genes are TRBV5-1 and TRBJ2-7, with a tentative D call TRBD1 (5 bases). Germline V lookup: CDR1 SGHRS, CDR2 YFSETQ. V lost 6 bases and J lost 2, with 15 bases in between. This CDR3 contains 14 residues. The CDR3 loop reads CASTGSFPTYEQYF. The CDR3 DNA follows: TGCGCCAGCACAGGGTCCTTTCCTACCTACGAGCAGTACTTC. The entire variable domain, with the rest obtained from reference TRBV5-1 and TRBJ2-7, is as follows: KAGVTQTPRYLIKTRGQQVTLSCSPISGHRSVSWYQQTPGQGLQFLFEYFSETQRNKGNFPGRFSGRQFSNSRSEMNVSTLELGDSALYLCASTGSFPTYEQYFGPGTRLTVT.

This chain joins TRBV9 and TRBJ2-2; D is possibly TRBD2 (6 bases). Germline assignment: CDR1 SGDLS and CDR2 YYNGEE. The CDR3 length is 16 residues. The germline V and J ends were trimmed by 3 bases and 1 base, with 13 bases remaining between them. CDR3 in amino acids: CASSAIRDWNTGELFF. For the CDR3, the DNA is TGTGCCAGCAGCGCCATACGGGACTGGAACACCGGGGAGCTGTTTTTT.